Listed here are 23 T cell receptor beta chains from one sample, sequenced in a study of blood T cells in healthy people across ages. Through a sample-barcoded 5' primer and a J-beta primer mix, a second PCR was run for roughly 7 to 12 cycles. TCRdb analysed the 5' RACE reads with MiXCR anew, one entry per CDR3 protein. The repertoire holds some 1.5 million distinct CDR3 sequences, under 55% seen once, with approximately 4.1% in the top ten. Specimen: blood. The receptors were gathered from a young woman in good health.

This clonotype was seen a handful of times. The chain uses TRBV5-6 and TRBJ2-4, with TRBD1 matching 9 bases. With V trimmed by 3 bases and J by 0 bases, 4 bases remained unmatched. CDR3 length equals 16 residues. Germline V lookup: CDR1 SGHDT, CDR2 YYEEEE. CDR3 nucleotide sequence: TGTGCCAGCAGCTGGACAGGGGCTATAGCCAAAAACATTCAGTACTTC. It is translated as CASSWTGAIAKNIQYF.

The CDR3 reads CASSPYGGRSEAFF. The CDR3 DNA reads as TGTGCCAGCAGCCCTTATGGGGGCCGGTCTGAAGCTTTCTTT. The chain uses TRBV9 and TRBJ1-1; tentative D call: TRBD1 (6 bases). CDR1 and CDR2 (germline): SGDLS, YYNGEE. V shed 4 bases and J shed 6 bases, with 16 bases lying between them. The CDR3 extends over 14 amino acids.

The rearrangement joins TRBV7-6 to TRBJ1-6, with D possibly being TRBD1 (5 bases). Germline V CDR1 and CDR2: SGHVS, FNYEAQ. The CDR3 is 17 amino acids. Between the trimmed V and J ends, which lost 8 bases and 1 base, there was a span of 18 bases. The CDR3 loop is CASLGAGARSYNSPLHF. CDR3 DNA sequence: TGTGCCAGCTTAGGGGCAGGTGCAAGATCCTATAATTCACCCCTCCACTTT.

The chain has TRBV28 and TRBJ2-1; the D gene could be TRBD1 or TRBD2 (5 bases each). The CDR3 covers 14 residues. Deletions cut 6 bases from V and 3 bases from J, with 12 bases between. Germline V CDR1 and CDR2: MDHEN, SYDVKM. CDR3 DNA: TGTGCCAGCAGACCGGGACGGAACTACAATGAGCAGTTCTTC. Residues: CASRPGRNYNEQFF.

The chain combines TRBV7-9 with TRBJ2-7, with D perhaps TRBD2 (6 bases). CDR1 is SEHNR and CDR2 is FQNEAQ in the germline V gene (reference sequence). V lost 5 bases and J lost 6, with 14 bases in between. This CDR3 spans 13 amino acids. The CDR3: CASSGGLGGEQYF. CDR3 nucleotides: TGTGCCAGCAGCGGGGGACTCGGTGGCGAGCAGTACTTC.

This chain uses TRBV30 with TRBJ2-3, with D uncertain. This CDR3 spans 14 amino acids. The germline V and J ends were trimmed by 2 bases and 2 bases, with 11 bases remaining between them. Germline lookup yields CDR1 GTSNPN and CDR2 SVGIG (reference sequence). The CDR3 reads CAWSYMRYTDTQYF. DNA for the CDR3: TGTGCCTGGAGTTATATGCGGTACACAGATACGCAGTATTTT. Based on the CDR3 plus reference TRBV30 and TRBJ2-3, the full variable domain is SQTIHQWPATLVQPVGSPLSLECTVEGTSNPNLYWYRQAAGRGLQLLFYSVGIGQISSEVPQNLSASRPQDRQFILSSKKLLLSDSGFYLCAWSYMRYTDTQYFGPGTRLTVL.

This clonotype showed up just a few times. The V call is TRBV5-1, the J call TRBJ2-5, with 9 bases aligning to TRBD1. With 3 bases clipped from V and 11 bases from J, the junction kept 17 bases outside the gene matches. The CDR3 spans 16 residues. Germline V lookup: CDR1 SGHRS, CDR2 YFSETQ. CDR3 loop: CASSWNPGQGNNEQYF. The DNA of the CDR3 is TGCGCCAGCAGCTGGAACCCGGGACAGGGCAACAATGAGCAGTACTTC.

This rearrangement joins TRBV29-1 to TRBJ2-5; 8 bases map to TRBD1. This CDR3 is built from 16 residues. CDR1 SQVTM and CDR2 ANQGSEA come from the germline V gene. V lost 7 bases, J lost 4 bases, and 17 bases stayed unmatched. The CDR3 is CSALQGGAVFGETQYF. For the CDR3, the DNA is TGCAGCGCCCTACAGGGGGGCGCCGTCTTTGGAGAGACCCAGTACTTC.

The chain is built from TRBV6-2 or TRBV6-3 and TRBJ2-1, with 8 bases aligning to TRBD2. The CDR3 extends over 16 amino acids. The V and J ends lost 7 bases and 5 bases, in that order; junction bases with no gene match: 13. Germline V CDR1 and CDR2: MNHEY, SVGEGT. CDR3 in DNA: TGTGCCAGCAAACCTCAGCCGGGGGGGCCTAACAATGAGCAGTTCTTC. This sequence encodes CASKPQPGGPNNEQFF.

The genes are TRBV27 and TRBJ2-1, with 13 positions matching TRBD2. With V trimmed by 3 bases and J by 0 bases, 5 bases remained unmatched. Per germline, CDR1 MNHEY and CDR2 SMNVEV (reference sequence). The CDR3 sequence is 18 residues long. The CDR3 here is CASSLGTSGDSSYNEQFF. Written as DNA, the CDR3 is TGTGCCAGCAGTTTGGGGACTAGCGGGGACAGCTCCTACAATGAGCAGTTCTTC.

This clonotype is a singleton in its sample. The V and J genes are TRBV7-2 and TRBJ2-1; 13 nucleotides align to TRBD2. Germline CDR1 is SGHTA and CDR2 is FQGNSA. The J segment lost 9 bases and the V segment lost 3 bases, leaving 5 bases of the junction unmatched. CDR3 length: 15 residues. The CDR3 region has the DNA TGTGCCAGCAGCTTCTCGGGACTAGCGGGAATTGAGCAGTTCTTC. Residues: CASSFSGLAGIEQFF.

The CDR3 region has the DNA TGCAGTGCTCCCTATGGACAGGGGGCCCATTATGGCTACACCTTC. This gives the protein CSAPYGQGAHYGYTF. The rearrangement links TRBV20-1 to TRBJ1-2, with 11 bases lining up with TRBD1. The germline V gene encodes CDR1 DFQATT and CDR2 SNEGSKA (reference sequence). This CDR3 is built from 15 residues. V lost 5 bases to trimming and J lost 5 bases; unmatched junction nucleotides: 10.

CDR3 nucleotides: TGTGCCAGCAGCTCAACAACAGGGTTCGGGAGGGAGCTGTTTTTT. Protein: CASSSTTGFGRELFF. V gene TRBV7-2 combines with J gene TRBJ2-2; TRBD1 is a possible D gene (6 bases). CDR3 length: 15 amino acids. The V end lost 4 bases, the J end lost 9 bases, and 18 bases lay between the germline ends. Germline lookup yields CDR1 SGHTA and CDR2 FQGNSA.

This clonotype was seen more than once but under ten times. The J gene is TRBJ2-1, the V gene TRBV7-2; the match to TRBD2 covers 10 bases. CDR3 length: 17 residues. With 1 base clipped from V and 4 bases from J, the junction kept 7 bases outside the gene matches. Germline loops: CDR1 SGHTA, CDR2 FQGNSA. In nucleotides, the CDR3 is TGTGCCAGCAGCTTAGTGGGAACTAGCGGGATTTACAATGAGCAGTTCTTC. This translates into CASSLVGTSGIYNEQFF.

The rearrangement uses TRBV4-3 and TRBJ2-3, with 10 bases lining up with TRBD2. The germline V gene has CDR1 LGHNA and CDR2 YSLEER. V was clipped by 1 base and J by 6 bases; unmatched bases: 13. There are 18 residues in the CDR3. The CDR3, as DNA: TGCGCCAGCAGCCAAGCTCACAGCCCTAGCGGGAGTGCGGATACGCAGTATTTT. It yields the protein CASSQAHSPSGSADTQYF.

V is TRBV5-6 and J is TRBJ2-1; 9 bases align to TRBD2. Germline V gene lookup returns CDR1 SGHDT and CDR2 YYEEEE. This CDR3 has 17 amino acids. With 0 bases clipped from V and 2 bases from J, the junction kept 6 bases outside the gene matches. The CDR3 region has the DNA TGTGCCAGCAGCTTGGATGGTCTAGCGGGAACCTACAATGAGCAGTTCTTC. Translation gives CASSLDGLAGTYNEQFF.

The J gene is TRBJ2-3, the V gene TRBV27; TRBD2 agrees at 13 bases. V lost 8 bases, J lost 4 bases, and 9 bases stayed unmatched. In germline, CDR1 is MNHEY, CDR2 SMNVEV (reference sequence). The CDR3 runs 16 residues. In DNA, the CDR3 is TGTGCCAGCGGGAAGGGGACTAGCGGGGTGGCAGATACGCAGTATTTT. Residues: CASGKGTSGVADTQYF.

Only one count was recorded for this clonotype. One end of the junction fails to match germline, which may point to a read error. This sequence joins TRBV4-1 and TRBJ1-2, with a weak D call TRBD1 (6 bases). This CDR3 comprises 17 residues. CDR1 is MGHRA, CDR2 YSYEKL, per germline. The CDR3 DNA sequence: TGCGCCGGCAGCCAAGATCCCAGGGGCCCCCTTAACTATGGCTACACCTTC. The encoded protein is CAGSQDPRGPLNYGYTF.

This chain connects TRBV27 to TRBJ1-2, with 8 bases aligning to TRBD1. V shed 5 bases, J shed 5 bases, and the junction held 7 bases outside the gene matches. Looked up from germline, CDR1 is MNHEY and CDR2 is SMNVEV (reference sequence). The CDR3 has 14 residues. The CDR3 is CASSGDGTGYGYTF. CDR3 DNA sequence: TGTGCCAGCAGTGGAGACGGGACAGGTTATGGCTACACCTTC.

As to this clonotype: This is likely a read error, given that the CDR3 carries no conserved phenylalanine or tryptophan at its end. The rearrangement joins TRBV11-2 to TRBJ2-1, with 7 bases identical to TRBD2. The trim removed 4 bases at V and 3 bases at J, leaving 9 bases unmatched. Germline lookup yields CDR1 SGHAT and CDR2 FQNNGV. The CDR3 consists of 16 residues. CDR3 in amino acids: CASSYPRGEGYNEQFL. The CDR3 DNA reads as TGTGCCAGCAGCTACCCCCGAGGGGAGGGCTACAATGAGCAGTTCTTA.

This clonotype was seen at least ten times. The chain uses TRBV9 and TRBJ2-1, with D perhaps TRBD1 (5 bases). The germline CDR1 and CDR2 sequences are SGDLS and YYNGEE. This CDR3 spans 15 amino acids. Trimming cost V 0 bases and J 0 bases, with 7 bases left between them. CDR3 protein: CASSVGQSSYNEQFF. In nucleotides, the CDR3 is TGTGCCAGCAGCGTAGGACAGAGCTCCTACAATGAGCAGTTCTTC.

The chain joins TRBV9 to TRBJ2-5, with D perhaps being TRBD1 or TRBD2 (5 bases each). The V gene lost 4 bases and the J gene lost 4 bases, with 20 bases spanning the gap. Germline CDR1 reads SGDLS; CDR2 reads YYNGEE. This CDR3 is built from 16 residues. For the CDR3, the DNA is TGTGCCAGCAGCCCAACCGGATGGGGGTATGGAGAGACCCAGTACTTC. Protein: CASSPTGWGYGETQYF.

The chain combines TRBV28 with TRBJ2-2; possibly TRBD1 for D (6 bases). CDR3 length equals 16 residues. The germline V gene encodes CDR1 MDHEN and CDR2 SYDVKM. The V end lost 3 bases, the J end lost 4 bases, and 15 bases lay between the germline ends. The CDR3 spells CASSFRDLRGTGELFF. In nucleotides, the CDR3 is TGTGCCAGCAGTTTCCGAGACCTCAGGGGCACCGGGGAGCTGTTTTTT.